A selection of T cell receptor beta chains follows, all from one sample in a study of T cells in Graves' hyperthyroidism and ophthalmopathy. TCRdb re-called the multiplex PCR reads with MiXCR, one entry per CDR3 protein. The sample consists of hundreds of thousands of distinct CDR3 sequences, under 15% of them appearing once. What was sequenced was blood. The receptors were gathered from a woman in her late teens or twenties with Graves' hyperthyroidism. Each CDR3 is given with its conserved first and last residue. The order of the fields is J gene, V gene, D gene, clone size, CDR3 protein, CDR3 DNA. A D gene is named only where the DNA matches it firmly. Clone size is stated in some rows and not others, as once, few, many or a class when expanded.

j_call: TRBJ2-2
v_call: TRBV10-3
d_call: NA
clone_size: few
cdr3_aa: CAISGDTGELFF
cdr3_nt: TGTGCCATCAGCGGAGACACCGGGGAGCTGTTTTTT

j_call: TRBJ1-6
v_call: TRBV10-3
d_call: NA
clone_size: many
cdr3_aa: CAISLGVSNSPLHF
cdr3_nt: TGTGCCATCAGCCTAGGGGTATCGAATTCACCCCTCCACTTT

j_call: TRBJ1-4
v_call: TRBV15
d_call: NA
clone_size: many
cdr3_aa: CATSRDRGNEKLFF
cdr3_nt: TGTGCCACCAGCAGAGATAGGGGCAATGAAAAACTGTTTTTT

j_call: TRBJ2-5
v_call: TRBV5-4
d_call: NA
clone_size: NA
cdr3_aa: CASSSGVPRDLAQYF
cdr3_nt: TGTGCCAGCAGCTCCGGGGTCCCTAGAGATCTGGCCCAGTACTTC

j_call: TRBJ1-4
v_call: TRBV20-1
d_call: NA
clone_size: NA
cdr3_aa: CSAPSNEKLFF
cdr3_nt: TGCAGTGCCCCTTCTAATGAAAAACTGTTTTTT

j_call: TRBJ1-6
v_call: TRBV6-5
d_call: TRBD1
clone_size: few
cdr3_aa: CASSFSGTEFHPLHF
cdr3_nt: TGTGCCAGCAGTTTCTCCGGGACAGAATTTCATCCCCTCCACTTT

j_call: TRBJ2-2
v_call: TRBV15
d_call: NA
clone_size: few
cdr3_aa: CATGRGTGELFF
cdr3_nt: TGTGCCACCGGCCGCGGCACCGGGGAGCTGTTTTTT

j_call: TRBJ1-1
v_call: TRBV13
d_call: NA
clone_size: NA
cdr3_aa: CASSQQTGGTEAFF
cdr3_nt: TGTGCCAGCAGCCAACAAACGGGGGGCACTGAAGCTTTCTTT

j_call: TRBJ2-7
v_call: TRBV5-1
d_call: NA
clone_size: many
cdr3_aa: CASSPDSVAYEQYF
cdr3_nt: TGCGCCAGCAGCCCCGACAGCGTGGCCTACGAGCAGTACTTC

j_call: TRBJ2-1
v_call: TRBV7-3
d_call: TRBD2
clone_size: many
cdr3_aa: CASSLTGTSGRRKYNEQFF
cdr3_nt: TGTGCCAGCAGCTTAACCGGGACTAGCGGGAGGCGGAAATACAATGAGCAGTTCTTC

j_call: TRBJ1-2
v_call: TRBV27
d_call: NA
clone_size: many
cdr3_aa: CASGALSYGYTF
cdr3_nt: TGTGCCAGCGGAGCGTTATCCTATGGCTACACCTTC

j_call: TRBJ2-1
v_call: TRBV19
d_call: TRBD2
clone_size: NA
cdr3_aa: CASSMGLAGGPNEQFF
cdr3_nt: TGTGCCAGTAGTATGGGGCTAGCGGGGGGCCCGAATGAGCAGTTCTTC

j_call: TRBJ1-6
v_call: TRBV11-1
d_call: NA
clone_size: many
cdr3_aa: CASSPVGENSPLHF
cdr3_nt: TGTGCCAGCAGCCCGGTAGGAGAAAATTCACCCCTCCACTTT

j_call: TRBJ2-3
v_call: TRBV3-1
d_call: TRBD1
clone_size: many
cdr3_aa: CASSQAGQGPDTQYF
cdr3_nt: TGTGCCAGCAGCCAAGCGGGACAGGGGCCAGATACGCAGTATTTT